The present T cell receptor (beta chain) was sequenced within a study of T-cell memory formation after mild COVID-19. This CDR3 has 15 amino acids. With V trimmed by 4 bases and J by 2 bases, 4 bases remained unmatched. CDR1 SEHNR and CDR2 FQNEAQ come from the germline V gene (reference sequence). This clonotype has just a few counts. Its antigen is not identified. TCRdb reprocessed the 5' RACE reads via MiXCR and lists one record per CDR3 protein. Of roughly 320,000 distinct CDR3 sequences listed, 25% to 30% are singletons. Study-wide findings and caveats: CM and EM subsets held most contracting CD4+ clones; EMRA held CD8+ ones.

The TCR comes from an adult woman who had mild COVID-19 (a few samples of this study predate the infection). Cell type and time point are not known. Sequencing used PBMCs or a T cell subset sorted from them (not recorded which). V usage is TRBV7-9 and J usage is TRBJ2-5, with 10 bases identical to TRBD1. Written as DNA, the CDR3 is TGTGCCAGCAGCTCCGGGACAGGGGATCAAGAGACCCAGTACTTC. Its translation is CASSSGTGDQETQYF.